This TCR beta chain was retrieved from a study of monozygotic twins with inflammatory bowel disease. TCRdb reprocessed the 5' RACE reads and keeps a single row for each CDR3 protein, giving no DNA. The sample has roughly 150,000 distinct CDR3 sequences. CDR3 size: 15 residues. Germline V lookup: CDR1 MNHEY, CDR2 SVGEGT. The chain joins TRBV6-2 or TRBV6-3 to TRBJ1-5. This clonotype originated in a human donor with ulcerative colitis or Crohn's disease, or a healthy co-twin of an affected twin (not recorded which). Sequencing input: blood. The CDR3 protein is CASSLQGMLNQPQHF.